Below, one TCR beta chain is given with its context. 5'RACE with constant-segment primers built TCRalpha and TCRbeta cDNA libraries with UMIs. TCRdb analysed the 5' RACE reads with MiXCR anew, one entry per CDR3 protein. Here the sample spans 250,000 to 350,000 distinct CDR3 sequences, approximately 15% being singletons. This entry is derived from a study of T-cell memory formation after mild COVID-19. On the study more broadly: Largely donor-specific TCR clusters were found.

Sequences were obtained from PBMCs or a T cell subset sorted from them (not recorded which). The source of this sequence is a man aged 18 to 30 who had mild COVID-19 (a few samples of this study predate the infection). Cell type and time point are not known.

The CDR3 sequence is CASSDVGAGLKQYF. CDR3 coding DNA: TGTGCCAGCAGTGATGTGGGGGCCGGCTTGAAGCAGTACTTC. The J gene is TRBJ2-7, the V gene TRBV2; maybe TRBD1 (6 bases). The CDR3 consists of 14 residues. V shed 3 bases and J shed 8 bases, with 17 bases lying between them. Germline-derived CDR1 and CDR2 are SNHLY and FYNNEI.